These 10 T cell receptor beta chains were all obtained from the same sample, sequenced in a study of T cell repertoires in cytomegalovirus infection. Each CDR3 protein is one row after TCRdb ran MiXCR on the reads. The table records some 920,000 distinct CDR3 sequences, approximately 31% of them present only once. These receptors have no known antigen. Sample: cultured CD8+ T cells from PBMCs, taken from culture after CMV antigen stimulation. The receptors here all came from a human donor in good health (CMV status not recorded). Some clones in this sample may be carry-over from other donors' samples.

In its sample, this clonotype was seen a few times. V is TRBV27 and J is TRBJ2-1, with 9 bases that match TRBD2. This CDR3 has 16 amino acids. V gave up 5 bases and J gave up 4 bases; unmatched junction bases: 9. Germline CDR1 reads MNHEY; CDR2 reads SMNVEV (reference sequence). The CDR3 DNA reads TGTGCCAGCAGTCCCACCCCTAGCGGGGCTTACAATGAGCAGTTCTTC. It specifies CASSPTPSGAYNEQFF.

This clonotype was seen only a few times. This chain connects TRBV7-6 to TRBJ1-5, with TRBD1 as a possible D gene (6 bases). The CDR3 sequence is 16 residues long. Germline V gene data show CDR1 as SGHVS and CDR2 as FNYEAQ. V was trimmed by 1 base and J by 1 base, leaving 11 bases between them. In DNA form, the CDR3 reads TGTGCCAGCAGCTTAGGGGGGCAGACCAGCAATCAGCCCCAGCATTTT. This codes for CASSLGGQTSNQPQHF.

The chain combines TRBV27 with TRBJ2-7; perhaps TRBD2 as D (5 bases). The germline V gene has CDR1 MNHEY and CDR2 SMNVEV (reference sequence). Trimming removed 2 bases at V and 5 bases at J, with 19 bases between. This CDR3 contains 16 residues. This CDR3 reads CASSLVGGGQEDEQYF. The CDR3 DNA sequence: TGTGCCAGCAGTTTAGTGGGTGGCGGGCAAGAGGACGAGCAGTACTTC.

The chain recombines TRBV12-3 or TRBV12-4 with TRBJ2-5, with TRBD2 matching over 7 bases. Trimming at V came to 5 bases and at J to 4 bases, leaving 7 bases not matched to a gene. This CDR3 region has 14 residues. The CDR3 is CASSLTSRTETQYF. In nucleotides, the CDR3 is TGTGCCAGCAGTCTGACTAGCAGGACAGAGACCCAGTACTTC.

V is TRBV7-8 and J is TRBJ2-7; D not certain. This CDR3 has 15 residues. V was pared by 4 bases and J by 2 bases, with 15 bases between. Germline V CDR1 and CDR2: SGHVS, FQNEAQ. In DNA form, the CDR3 reads TGTGCCAGCAGCTCCGGCCGGGTCGCCCCCTACGAGCAGTACTTC. Its translation: CASSSGRVAPYEQYF. Looking up the rest from reference TRBV7-8 and TRBJ2-7 gives the full variable domain: GAGVSQSPRYKVAKRGQDVALRCDPISGHVSLFWYQQALGQGPEFLTYFQNEAQLDKSGLPSDRFFAERPEGSVSTLKIQRTQQEDSAVYLCASSSGRVAPYEQYFGPGTRLTVT.

The chain uses TRBV2 and TRBJ1-5; TRBD1 matches 7 bases. Germline lookup yields CDR1 SNHLY and CDR2 FYNNEI. V shed 6 bases, J shed 6 bases, and the junction held 11 bases outside the gene matches. The CDR3 extends over 15 amino acids. CDR3 amino acids: CASSREGAPGQPQHF. CDR3 bases: TGTGCCAGCAGCCGTGAGGGGGCCCCCGGTCAGCCCCAGCATTTT.

J is TRBJ2-2 and V is TRBV6-5, with 9 bases matching TRBD1. This CDR3 is built from 17 residues. Germline CDR1 is MNHEY and CDR2 is SVGAGI. V shed 2 bases and J 1 base; nucleotides not matched to a gene: 5. In DNA form, the CDR3 reads TGTGCCAGCAGTTACCCCAAGGACAGGGGGAACACCGGGGAGCTGTTTTTT. It codes for CASSYPKDRGNTGELFF.

This clonotype has just a few counts. The chain combines TRBV5-6 with TRBJ1-3, with D hard to call. The CDR3 has 12 residues. The V and J ends lost 3 bases and 7 bases respectively, with 8 bases between them. Germline V lookup: CDR1 SGHDT, CDR2 YYEEEE. CDR3 in amino acids: CASSSGWNTIYF. Here the CDR3 DNA reads TGTGCCAGCAGCTCCGGGTGGAACACCATATATTTT.

The V gene is TRBV6-2 or TRBV6-3, the J gene TRBJ1-2; a weak D match, TRBD1 (5 bases). Germline V gives CDR1 MNHEY, CDR2 SVGEGT. The CDR3 sequence is 13 residues long. Trimming took 5 bases from V and 8 from J, leaving 15 bases between them. CDR3 region: CASSSRDFLGYTF. The CDR3 DNA is TGTGCCAGCAGTAGCCGGGACTTTCTCGGCTACACCTTC.

In its sample, this clonotype was seen a few times. CDR3 nucleotide sequence: TGCGCCAGCAGCCAAGATCAGAGGGCCTATAATTCACCCCTCCACTTT. Amino acids: CASSQDQRAYNSPLHF. The chain joins TRBV4-1 to TRBJ1-6; D is unresolved. CDR3 length equals 16 residues. Germline V gene data show CDR1 as MGHRA and CDR2 as YSYEKL. Trimming left V 0 bases short and J 2 bases short, with 8 bases between.